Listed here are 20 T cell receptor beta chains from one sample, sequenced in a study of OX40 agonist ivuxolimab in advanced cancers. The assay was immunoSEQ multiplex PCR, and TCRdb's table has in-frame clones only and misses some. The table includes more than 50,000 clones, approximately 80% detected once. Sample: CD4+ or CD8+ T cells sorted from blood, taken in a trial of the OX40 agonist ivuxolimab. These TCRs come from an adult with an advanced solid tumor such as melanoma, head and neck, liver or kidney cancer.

CDR3 in DNA: TGTGCCAGCAGCGGGGACTATTCCACGCAGTATTTT. Translated, it gives CASSGDYSTQYF. The chain employs TRBV9 and TRBJ2-3, with 7 bases matching TRBD2. The germline V gene has CDR1 SGDLS and CDR2 YYNGEE. This CDR3 has 12 residues. With 3 bases clipped from V and 9 bases from J, the junction kept 4 bases outside the gene matches.

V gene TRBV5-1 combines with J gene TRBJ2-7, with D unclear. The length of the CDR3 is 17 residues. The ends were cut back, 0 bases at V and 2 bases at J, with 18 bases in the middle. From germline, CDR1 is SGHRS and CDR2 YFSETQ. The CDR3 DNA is TGCGCCAGCAGCTTGGAAGCCTTAGGCTCAAATCCCTACGAGCAGTACTTC. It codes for CASSLEALGSNPYEQYF.

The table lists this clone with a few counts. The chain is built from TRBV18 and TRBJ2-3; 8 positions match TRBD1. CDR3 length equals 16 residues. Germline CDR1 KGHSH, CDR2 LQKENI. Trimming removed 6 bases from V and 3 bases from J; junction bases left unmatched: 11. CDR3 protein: CASSPRTGRQTDTQYF. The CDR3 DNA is TGTGCCAGCTCCCCCAGGACAGGGCGGCAGACAGATACGCAGTATTTT.

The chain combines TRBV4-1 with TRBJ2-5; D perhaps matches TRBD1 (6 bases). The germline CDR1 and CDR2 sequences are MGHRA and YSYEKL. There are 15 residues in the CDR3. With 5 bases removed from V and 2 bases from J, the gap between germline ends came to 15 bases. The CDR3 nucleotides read TGCGCCAGCAGCGAACACGGGACAACACAAGAGACCCAGTACTTC. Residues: CASSEHGTTQETQYF.

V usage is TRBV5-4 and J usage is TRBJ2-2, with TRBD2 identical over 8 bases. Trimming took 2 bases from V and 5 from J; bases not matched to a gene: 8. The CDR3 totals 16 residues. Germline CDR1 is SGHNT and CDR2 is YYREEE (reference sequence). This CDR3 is CASSLPGLGLTGELFF. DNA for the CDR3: TGTGCCAGCAGCTTACCGGGACTAGGTTTGACCGGGGAGCTGTTTTTT. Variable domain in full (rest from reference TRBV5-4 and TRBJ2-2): ETGVTQSPTHLIKTRGQQVTLRCSSQSGHNTVSWYQQALGQGPQFIFQYYREEENGRGNFPPRFSGLQFPNYSSELNVNALELDDSALYLCASSLPGLGLTGELFFGEGSRLTVL.

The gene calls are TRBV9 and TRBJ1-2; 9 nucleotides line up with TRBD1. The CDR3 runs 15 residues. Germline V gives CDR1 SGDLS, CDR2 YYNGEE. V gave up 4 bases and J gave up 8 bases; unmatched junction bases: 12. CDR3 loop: CASSNTGQGFGGYTF. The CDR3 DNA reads TGTGCCAGCAGCAATACGGGACAGGGTTTTGGCGGCTACACCTTC.

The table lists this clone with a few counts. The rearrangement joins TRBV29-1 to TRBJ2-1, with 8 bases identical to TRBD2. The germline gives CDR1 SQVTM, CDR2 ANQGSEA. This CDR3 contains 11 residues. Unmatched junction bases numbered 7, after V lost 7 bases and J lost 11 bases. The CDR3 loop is CSGRGGGKQFF. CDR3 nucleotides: TGCAGCGGACGCGGCGGGGGGAAGCAGTTCTTC.

CDR3: CASSQARTSGGGDTQYF. CDR3 in DNA: TGTGCCAGCAGCCAAGCCCGTACTAGCGGGGGAGGGGATACGCAGTATTTT. The chain uses TRBV4-2 and TRBJ2-3; 11 nucleotides agree with TRBD2. The CDR3 is 17 amino acids. From germline, CDR1 is LGHNA and CDR2 YNFKEQ. The V and J ends lost 1 base and 6 bases, in that order; junction bases with no gene match: 9.

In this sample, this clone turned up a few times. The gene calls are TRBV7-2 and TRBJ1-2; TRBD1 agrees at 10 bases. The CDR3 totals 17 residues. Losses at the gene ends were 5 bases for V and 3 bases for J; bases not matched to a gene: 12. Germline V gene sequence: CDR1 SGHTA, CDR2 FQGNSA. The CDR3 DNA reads TGTGCCAGCAGCCCGTCCCGGGACAGGGGCGCTCACTATGGCTACACCTTC. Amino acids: CASSPSRDRGAHYGYTF.

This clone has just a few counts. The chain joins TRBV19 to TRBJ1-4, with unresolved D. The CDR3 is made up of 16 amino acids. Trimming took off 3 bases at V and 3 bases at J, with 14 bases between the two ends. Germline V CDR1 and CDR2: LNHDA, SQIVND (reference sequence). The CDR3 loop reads CASSMGQTTANEKLFF. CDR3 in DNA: TGTGCCAGTAGTATGGGCCAGACGACCGCTAATGAAAAACTGTTTTTT.

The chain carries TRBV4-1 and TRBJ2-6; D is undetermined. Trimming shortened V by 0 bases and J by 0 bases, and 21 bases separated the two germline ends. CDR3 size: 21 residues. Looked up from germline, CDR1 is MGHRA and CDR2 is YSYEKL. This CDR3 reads CASSQDLLPVRLHSGANVLTF. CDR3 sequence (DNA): TGCGCCAGCAGCCAAGATCTCCTTCCCGTCCGACTGCACTCTGGGGCCAACGTCCTGACTTTC.

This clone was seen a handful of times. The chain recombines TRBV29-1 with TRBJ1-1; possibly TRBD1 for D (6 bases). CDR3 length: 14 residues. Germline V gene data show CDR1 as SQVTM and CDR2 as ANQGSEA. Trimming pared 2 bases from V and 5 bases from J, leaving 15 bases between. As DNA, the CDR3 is TGCAGCGTTGAACCCGACAGGACGGGGACTGAAGCTTTCTTT. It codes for CSVEPDRTGTEAFF.

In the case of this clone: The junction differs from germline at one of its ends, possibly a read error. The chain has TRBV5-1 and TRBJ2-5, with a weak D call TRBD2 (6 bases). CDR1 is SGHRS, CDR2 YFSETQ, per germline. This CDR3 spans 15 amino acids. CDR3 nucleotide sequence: TGCGCCAACAGCCCCCTAATGGGGGGCCAAGAGACCCAGTACTTC. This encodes CANSPLMGGQETQYF. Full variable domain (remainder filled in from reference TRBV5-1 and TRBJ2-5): KAGVTQTPRYLIKTRGQQVTLSCSPISGHRSVSWYQQTPGQGLQFLFEYFSETQRNKGNFPGRFSGRQFSNSRSEMNVSTLELGDSALYLCANSPLMGGQETQYFGPGTRLLVL.

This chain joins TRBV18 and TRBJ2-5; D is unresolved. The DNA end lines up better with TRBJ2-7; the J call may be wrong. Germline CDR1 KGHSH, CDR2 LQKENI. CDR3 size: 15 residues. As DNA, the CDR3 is TGTGCCAGCTCACCATCGGGTACAAACTCCTACGAGCAGTACTTC. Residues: CASSPSGTNSYEQYF.

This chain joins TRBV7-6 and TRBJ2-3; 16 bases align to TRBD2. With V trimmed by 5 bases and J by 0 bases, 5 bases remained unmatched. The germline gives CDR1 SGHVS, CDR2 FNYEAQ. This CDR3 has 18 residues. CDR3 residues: CASSSGTSGGESTDTQYF. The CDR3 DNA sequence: TGTGCCAGCAGCAGCGGGACTAGCGGGGGGGAAAGCACAGATACGCAGTATTTT.

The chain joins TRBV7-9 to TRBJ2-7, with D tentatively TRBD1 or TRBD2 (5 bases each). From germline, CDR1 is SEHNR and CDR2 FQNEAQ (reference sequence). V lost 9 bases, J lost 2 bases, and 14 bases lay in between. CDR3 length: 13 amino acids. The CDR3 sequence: CASMIGGPYEQYF. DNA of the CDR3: TGTGCCAGTATGATTGGGGGTCCCTACGAGCAGTACTTC.

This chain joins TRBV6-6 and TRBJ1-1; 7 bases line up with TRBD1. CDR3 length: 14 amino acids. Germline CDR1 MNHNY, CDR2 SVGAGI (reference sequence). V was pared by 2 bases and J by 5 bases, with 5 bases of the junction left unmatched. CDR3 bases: TGTGCCAGCAGTTACCGGGACAGATGGACTGAAGCTTTCTTT. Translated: CASSYRDRWTEAFF.

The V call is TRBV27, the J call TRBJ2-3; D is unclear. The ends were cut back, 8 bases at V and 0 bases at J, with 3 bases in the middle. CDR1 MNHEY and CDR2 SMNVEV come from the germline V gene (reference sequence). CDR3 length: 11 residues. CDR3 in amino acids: CASGSTDTQYF. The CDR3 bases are TGTGCCAGCGGCAGCACAGATACGCAGTATTTT.

CDR3 sequence reads: CASSQSGGGDTDTQYF. The CDR3 coding sequence is TGTGCCAGCAGCCAATCCGGCGGGGGGGACACAGATACGCAGTATTTT. V is TRBV4-2 and J is TRBJ2-3, with TRBD2 matching over 9 bases. This CDR3 spans 16 amino acids. The V gene's germline CDR1 is LGHNA and CDR2 YNFKEQ. V shed 2 bases and J 2 bases; nucleotides not matched to a gene: 5.

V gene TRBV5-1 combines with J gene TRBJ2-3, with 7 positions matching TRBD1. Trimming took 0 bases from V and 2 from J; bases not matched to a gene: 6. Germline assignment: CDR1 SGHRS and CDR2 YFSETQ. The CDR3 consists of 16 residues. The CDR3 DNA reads TGCGCCAGCAGCTTGGGGGGTGGGACAGTCACAGATACGCAGTATTTT. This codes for CASSLGGGTVTDTQYF.